Following are 27 T cell receptor beta chains from one sample sequenced in a study of blood T cell repertoires in COVID-19. Sequenced by immunoSEQ multiplex PCR; TCRdb stores in-frame clones only, minus some. Of approximately 250,000 clones listed, approximately 90% are singletons. Sequencing was done on a sample of peripheral blood. These receptors originate from a young man with active or convalescent COVID-19.

The chain is built from TRBV9 and TRBJ1-1; tentative D call: TRBD1 (5 bases). The length of the CDR3 is 13 residues. The V gene lost 1 base and the J gene lost 4 bases, with 8 bases spanning the gap. The germline V gene has CDR1 SGDLS and CDR2 YYNGEE. In nucleotides, the CDR3 is TGTGCCAGCAGCGTAATGGGGGGCACTGAAGCTTTCTTT. Its translation is CASSVMGGTEAFF. Combining the CDR3 with reference TRBV9 and TRBJ1-1 gives the whole variable domain DSGVTQTPKHLITATGQRVTLRCSPRSGDLSVYWYQQSLDQGLQFLIQYYNGEERAKGNILERFSAQQFPDLHSELNLSSLELGDSALYFCASSVMGGTEAFFGQGTRLTVV.

The chain combines TRBV9 with TRBJ2-5; TRBD2 matches 8 bases. Germline CDR1 is SGDLS and CDR2 is YYNGEE. After removal of 0 bases from V and 4 bases from J, the junction contained 5 bases not matched to a gene. The CDR3 spans 15 residues. CDR3 sequence (DNA): TGTGCCAGCAGCGTAGCTATTAGCGGGATAGAGACCCAGTACTTC. Protein product: CASSVAISGIETQYF.

The V call is TRBV25-1, the J call TRBJ2-5; D is perhaps TRBD2 (6 bases). Between the trimmed V and J ends, which lost 4 bases and 4 bases, there was a span of 16 bases. CDR3 length: 15 amino acids. From germline, CDR1 is MGHDK and CDR2 SYGVNS. CDR3 sequence (DNA): TGTGCCAGCAGTGGGGATTTAGCGGATGGAGAGACCCAGTACTTC. Its translation: CASSGDLADGETQYF.

This chain uses TRBV11-2 with TRBJ2-7; a weak D match, TRBD2 (6 bases). CDR3 length: 13 residues. Germline CDR1 SGHAT, CDR2 FQNNGV. Trimming cost V 5 bases and J 2 bases, with 10 bases left between them. The CDR3 spells CASSPAGPYEQYF. CDR3 coding DNA: TGTGCCAGCAGCCCCGCGGGACCCTACGAGCAGTACTTC.

The chain combines TRBV5-1 with TRBJ2-1; the D is unclear. V shed 3 bases and J shed 9 bases, with 16 bases lying between them. The CDR3 is 14 amino acids. The germline gives CDR1 SGHRS, CDR2 YFSETQ. The CDR3, as DNA: TGCGCCAGCAGCTCTACTCAGGTATCGGCTGAGCAGTTCTTC. Translating gives CASSSTQVSAEQFF.

The V and J genes are TRBV7-9 and TRBJ1-1; D possibly corresponds to TRBD1 (5 bases). V dropped 0 bases and J dropped 4 bases, with 15 bases sitting between them. Germline V gene data show CDR1 as SEHNR and CDR2 as FQNEAQ (reference sequence). The length of the CDR3 is 16 residues. CDR3 DNA sequence: TGTGCCAGCAGCTTAGCTGGGGCAGGGAGGGGCACTGAAGCTTTCTTT. It is translated as CASSLAGAGRGTEAFF.

V gene TRBV27 combines with J gene TRBJ2-7; D may be TRBD2 (5 bases). CDR3 size: 12 residues. Trimming removed 9 bases from V and 3 bases from J, with 12 bases in between. Germline loops: CDR1 MNHEY, CDR2 SMNVEV (reference sequence). The CDR3: CASQDSVYEQYF. The CDR3 nucleotides are TGTGCCAGTCAGGACTCAGTCTACGAGCAGTACTTC.

The CDR3 spells CASSQQDTSNTGELFF. The CDR3 DNA follows: TGTGCCAGCAGCCAACAAGACACCTCGAACACCGGGGAGCTGTTTTTT. This chain connects TRBV3-1 (or the pseudogene TRBV3-2) to TRBJ2-2, with D hard to call. The CDR3 totals 16 residues. The germline V gene has CDR1 LGHDT and CDR2 YNNKEL (reference sequence). Trimming pared 2 bases from V and 0 bases from J, leaving 10 bases between.

Only a few counts were recorded for this clone. The CDR3 spells CASRTPGLAYEQYF. The CDR3 DNA reads as TGTGCCAGCAGAACGCCGGGTTTGGCCTACGAGCAGTACTTC. This chain links TRBV27 with TRBJ2-7; D remains unclear. The V end lost 6 bases, the J end lost 2 bases, and 14 bases lay between the germline ends. CDR3 length: 14 residues. Germline values: CDR1 MNHEY, CDR2 SMNVEV (reference sequence).

The chain recombines TRBV7-2 with TRBJ1-6, with a weak D call TRBD1 (5 bases). The CDR3 has 13 amino acids. V lost 2 bases and J 9 bases, leaving 8 bases between the germline ends. Germline CDR1 reads SGHTA; CDR2 reads FQGNSA. The CDR3 DNA follows: TGTGCCAGCAGCTTACAGGGCGGTTCACCCCTCCACTTT. The encoded protein is CASSLQGGSPLHF.

The chain carries TRBV3-1 (or the pseudogene TRBV3-2) and TRBJ1-3, with D uncertain. The CDR3 is made up of 17 amino acids. Trimming stripped 4 bases from V and 0 bases from J, with 16 bases between. From germline, CDR1 is LGHDT and CDR2 YNNKEL (reference sequence). The CDR3 region is CASSPQDYTSSGNTIYF. CDR3 nucleotides: TGTGCCAGCAGCCCTCAGGACTACACGAGCTCTGGAAACACCATATATTTT.

The rearrangement links TRBV6-5 to TRBJ2-1; no reliable D call. The V gene lost 6 bases and the J gene lost 8 bases, with 14 bases spanning the gap. The CDR3 is made up of 13 amino acids. Germline-derived CDR1 and CDR2 are MNHEY and SVGAGI. Here the CDR3 DNA reads TGTGCCAGCAGCCGATCTTTCCGGGATGAGCAGTTCTTC. Protein sequence: CASSRSFRDEQFF.

The rearrangement joins TRBV28 to TRBJ1-4, with 7 bases fitting TRBD1. The ends lost 3 bases at V and 8 bases at J; junction bases unmatched: 15. The CDR3 length is 17 residues. Germline lookup yields CDR1 MDHEN and CDR2 SYDVKM. The CDR3: CASSFRGTASYLEKLFF. The CDR3 coding sequence is TGTGCCAGCAGTTTCCGGGGGACAGCGAGTTACTTGGAAAAACTGTTTTTT.

V usage is TRBV6-2 or TRBV6-3 and J usage is TRBJ2-1; TRBD2 matches at 7 bases. The germline V gene has CDR1 MNHEY and CDR2 SVGEGT. The CDR3 runs to 18 residues. Trimming at V came to 2 bases and at J to 7 bases, leaving 17 bases not matched to a gene. In DNA form, the CDR3 reads TGTGCCAGCAGTTACAGGGCCAGCGGGATGGACCTATGGAATGAGCAGTTCTTC. Protein sequence: CASSYRASGMDLWNEQFF.

The chain employs TRBV6-5 and TRBJ2-7; D might be TRBD2 (7 bases). V was cut by 7 bases and J by 5 bases, with 21 bases left in between. Germline loops: CDR1 MNHEY, CDR2 SVGAGI. This CDR3 has 15 amino acids. The CDR3 DNA sequence: TGTGCCAGCAACCCAACAGGGAGGGGTGGAGACGAGCAGTACTTC. Translated, it gives CASNPTGRGGDEQYF.

The chain links TRBV29-1 to TRBJ2-1; the D gene is possibly TRBD1 (5 bases). Germline V lookup: CDR1 SQVTM, CDR2 ANQGSEA. The CDR3 runs 13 residues. Trimming left V 2 bases short and J 10 bases short, with 15 bases between. CDR3 sequence: CSVELGPTEEQFF. The CDR3 nucleotides are TGCAGCGTTGAACTGGGGCCCACAGAGGAGCAGTTCTTC.

The chain joins TRBV5-5 to TRBJ2-6; TRBD1 might be the D (6 bases). Germline-derived CDR1 and CDR2 are SGHKS and YYEKEE (reference sequence). CDR3 length equals 18 residues. V was clipped by 0 bases and J by 4 bases, with 17 bases between them. CDR3 residues: CASSLAPQGSTGANVLTF. CDR3 DNA: TGTGCCAGCAGCTTGGCCCCACAGGGATCGACCGGGGCCAACGTCCTGACTTTC.

This clone occurred a few times. The J gene is TRBJ1-5, the V gene TRBV21-1; the table calls TRBD1, which could not be checked here. TRBV21-1 is labeled a pseudogene. The CDR3 sequence is 20 residues long. In DNA, the CDR3 is TGTGCCAGCAGCAAACTGGGGACAGGAGCAACCCCATATAGCAATCAGCCCCAGCATTTT. Residues: CASSKLGTGATPYSNQPQHF.

This clone has more than one count but fewer than ten. The chain joins TRBV4-2 to TRBJ1-5; TRBD1 is a possible D gene (5 bases). The CDR3 consists of 15 residues. Trimming shortened V by 4 bases and J by 0 bases, and 10 bases separated the two germline ends. The V gene's germline CDR1 is LGHNA and CDR2 YNFKEQ. CDR3 region: CASSLGGGSNQPQHF. CDR3 DNA sequence: TGTGCCAGCAGCCTGGGCGGGGGTAGCAATCAGCCCCAGCATTTT.

The V gene is TRBV28, the J gene TRBJ2-6; possible D gene TRBD2, 6 bases. Germline loops: CDR1 MDHEN, CDR2 SYDVKM. The CDR3 spans 16 residues. V shed 4 bases and J shed 1 base, with 11 bases lying between them. The CDR3 loop is CASSSELASGANVLTF. In DNA, the CDR3 is TGTGCCAGCAGTTCCGAACTAGCATCTGGGGCCAACGTCCTGACTTTC. Supplemented by reference TRBV28 and TRBJ2-6, the full variable domain reads DVKVTQSSRYLVKRTGEKVFLECVQDMDHENMFWYRQDPGLGLRLIYFSYDVKMKEKGDIPEGYSVSREKKERFSLILESASTNQTSMYLCASSSELASGANVLTFGAGSRLTVL.

This clone appeared a few times. V gene TRBV5-7 combines with J gene TRBJ1-5; D perhaps matches TRBD1 (6 bases). TRBV5-7 is an ORF, and what it does is uncertain. The V and J ends lost 2 bases and 4 bases respectively, with 10 bases between them. The CDR3 is 14 amino acids. The CDR3 here is CASSFQTGNQPQHF. Written as DNA, the CDR3 is TGTGCCAGCAGCTTCCAGACAGGAAATCAGCCCCAGCATTTT.

This sequence joins TRBV30 and TRBJ2-6; 7 bases match TRBD1. CDR3 size: 14 residues. The germline CDR1 and CDR2 sequences are GTSNPN and SVGIG (reference sequence). V was clipped by 5 bases and J by 4 bases; unmatched bases: 5. CDR3 DNA: TGTGCCTGGGGCAGGGGGTGGGGGGCCAACGTCCTGACTTTC. Translated, it gives CAWGRGWGANVLTF.

The chain has TRBV5-1 and TRBJ1-6; D gene ambiguous. Deletions cut 1 base from V and 8 bases from J, with 13 bases between. Per the germline V gene, CDR1 is SGHRS and CDR2 is YFSETQ. The CDR3 runs 15 residues. CDR3: CASSLTRGFDSPLHF. As DNA, the CDR3 is TGCGCCAGCAGCTTGACCCGAGGTTTCGATTCACCCCTCCACTTT.

The V call is TRBV11-2, the J call TRBJ1-5; tentative D call: TRBD1 (5 bases). Germline loops: CDR1 SGHAT, CDR2 FQNNGV. Trimming left V 5 bases short and J 6 bases short, with 11 bases between. This CDR3 contains 13 residues. CDR3 nucleotide sequence: TGTGCCAGCAGCATATCCGGGGGTCAGCCCCAGCATTTT. Translating gives CASSISGGQPQHF.

The V and J genes are TRBV2 and TRBJ2-1; D is perhaps TRBD2 (6 bases). CDR3 length equals 16 residues. The V and J ends lost 4 bases and 3 bases respectively, with 16 bases between them. CDR1 and CDR2 from the germline V gene are SNHLY and FYNNEI. The CDR3 sequence is CASSGPQRRGYNEQFF. The CDR3 DNA follows: TGTGCCAGCAGTGGACCCCAGCGGAGGGGCTACAATGAGCAGTTCTTC.

CDR3: CAIRRQGANTGELFF. Here the CDR3 DNA reads TGTGCCATCAGAAGACAGGGGGCTAACACCGGGGAGCTGTTTTTT. V is TRBV10-3 and J is TRBJ2-2; 10 nucleotides match TRBD1. V dropped 6 bases and J dropped 2; count of bases not matched to a gene: 3. Germline lookup yields CDR1 ENHRY and CDR2 SYGVKD. CDR3 length: 15 amino acids.

The sample holds one count of this clone. This sequence joins TRBV5-8 and TRBJ2-1; TRBD2 matches 8 bases. Germline assignment: CDR1 SGHTS and CDR2 YDEGEE. The CDR3 is made up of 14 amino acids. J was trimmed by 9 bases and V by 4 bases; bases with no gene match: 9. CDR3 bases: TGTGCCAGCAGCATCGGACTAGCTGGGGGTGAGCAGTTCTTC. Protein: CASSIGLAGGEQFF.